The clone carrying this T cell receptor (beta chain) came up a few times. Followed longitudinally, the Seattle patients had been enrolled during active infection. This entry belongs to a study of blood T cell repertoires in COVID-19. On the study more broadly: The samples span acute and convalescent COVID-19 from the United States, Italy and Spain.

Study processing details: The authors estimated nucleated cell counts from reference gene primer amplification. Produced via immunoSEQ multiplex PCR; TCRdb's table is partial and in-frame only. V and J calls and clone size follow that table, whereas D and trimming were derived from the DNA. The sample records some 71,000 clones, approximately 84% being singletons. The V gene's germline CDR1 is SEHNR and CDR2 FQNEAQ (reference sequence). CDR3 size: 13 residues. V lost 4 bases and J lost 3, with 9 bases in between. The sequencing input was peripheral blood. V gene TRBV7-9 combines with J gene TRBJ2-5; weak D call: TRBD2 (6 bases). The receptor comes from a man aged 45-65 years with COVID-19, enrolled during active disease. The CDR3 reads CASSWDFEETQYF. CDR3 nucleotide sequence: TGTGCCAGCAGCTGGGACTTCGAAGAGACCCAGTACTTC.